The source of this T cell receptor (beta chain) is a study of CD8+CD57+ T cells in acquired aplastic anemia. About the research overall: Quantities of DNA derived from sorted CD4+ and CD8+ cells averaged 3.2 ug. Healthy donors had, on average, about 10.8 million reads for their CD4+ cells.

Genomic DNA provided the template from which TCR beta VDJ and CDR3 profiles were obtained. Each CDR3 protein is one row after TCRdb ran MiXCR on the reads. This table has hundreds of thousands of distinct CDR3 sequences, 55% to 75% appearing once. This clonotype was picked up many times. What it recognizes is unknown. Points from the study as a whole: Controls and patients did not differ significantly in CD8+ Simpson's diversity. Researchers report that about 28 CD8+ CDR3 sequences appeared in both patients and controls.

This TCR was sampled from a human donor in good health, serving as a control. Sequences were obtained from sorted CD4+, CD8+, or CD8+CD57+ T cells (not recorded which) from PBMCs.

CDR3 bases: TGTGCCAGTAGTATAGATTCAGGACACAGGCAAGAGACCCAGTACTTC. It codes for CASSIDSGHRQETQYF. This rearrangement joins TRBV19 to TRBJ2-5; tentative D call: TRBD1 (5 bases). CDR1 and CDR2 from the germline V gene are LNHDA and SQIVND (reference sequence). V gave up 0 bases and J gave up 2 bases, with 13 bases separating them. The CDR3 extends over 16 amino acids.